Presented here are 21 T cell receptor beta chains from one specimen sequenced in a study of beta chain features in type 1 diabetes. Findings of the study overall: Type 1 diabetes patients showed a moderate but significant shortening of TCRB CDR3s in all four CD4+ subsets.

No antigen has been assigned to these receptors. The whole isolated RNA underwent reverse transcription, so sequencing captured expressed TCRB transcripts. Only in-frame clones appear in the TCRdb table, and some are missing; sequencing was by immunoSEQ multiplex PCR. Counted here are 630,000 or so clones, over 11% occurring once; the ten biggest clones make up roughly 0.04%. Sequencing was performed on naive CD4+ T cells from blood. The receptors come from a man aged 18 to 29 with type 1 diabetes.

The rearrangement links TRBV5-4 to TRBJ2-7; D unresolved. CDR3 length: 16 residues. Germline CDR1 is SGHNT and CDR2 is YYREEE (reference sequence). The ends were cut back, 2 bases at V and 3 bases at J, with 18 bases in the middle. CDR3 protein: CASSLHLTAAFYEQYF. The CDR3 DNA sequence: TGTGCCAGCAGCTTACACCTCACGGCAGCCTTCTACGAGCAGTACTTC.

The CDR3 is CAAGGAAQETQYF. For the CDR3, the DNA is TGTGCCGCAGGGGGTGCGGCCCAAGAGACCCAGTACTTC. The rearrangement uses TRBV6-6 and TRBJ2-5, with 7 bases fitting TRBD1. The junction had 7 bases not matched to a gene; V was cut back by 11 bases and J by 1 base. Germline V gene data show CDR1 as MNHNY and CDR2 as SVGAGI (reference sequence). The CDR3 is 13 amino acids.

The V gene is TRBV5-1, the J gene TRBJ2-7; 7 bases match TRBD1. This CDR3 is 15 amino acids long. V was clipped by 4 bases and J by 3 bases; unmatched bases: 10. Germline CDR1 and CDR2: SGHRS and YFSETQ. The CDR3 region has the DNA TGCGCCAGCAGCCGGGTAGGGGGCCGATACTACGAGCAGTACTTC. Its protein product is CASSRVGGRYYEQYF.

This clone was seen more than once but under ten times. Here the CDR3 reads CASRSGQGNTEAFF. Here the CDR3 DNA reads TGTGCCAGCAGATCGGGACAGGGGAACACTGAAGCTTTCTTT. The V and J genes are TRBV28 and TRBJ1-1; 9 bases line up with TRBD1. There are 14 residues in the CDR3. The V segment lost 6 bases and the J segment 1 base; nucleotides outside the gene matches: 3. Germline assignment: CDR1 MDHEN and CDR2 SYDVKM.

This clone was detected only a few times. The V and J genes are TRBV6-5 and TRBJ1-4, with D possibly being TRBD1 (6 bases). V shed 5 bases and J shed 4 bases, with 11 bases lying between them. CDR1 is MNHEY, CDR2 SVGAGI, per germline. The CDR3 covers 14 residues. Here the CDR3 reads CASSRQVYNEKLFF. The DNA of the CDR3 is TGTGCCAGCAGTCGACAGGTGTATAATGAAAAACTGTTTTTT.

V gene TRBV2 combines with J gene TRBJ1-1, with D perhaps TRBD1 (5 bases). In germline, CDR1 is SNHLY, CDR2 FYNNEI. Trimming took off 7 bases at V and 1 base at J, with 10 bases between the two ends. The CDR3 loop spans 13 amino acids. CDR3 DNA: TGTGCCAGCATGGGGCAGGAGAACACTGAAGCTTTCTTT. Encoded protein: CASMGQENTEAFF.

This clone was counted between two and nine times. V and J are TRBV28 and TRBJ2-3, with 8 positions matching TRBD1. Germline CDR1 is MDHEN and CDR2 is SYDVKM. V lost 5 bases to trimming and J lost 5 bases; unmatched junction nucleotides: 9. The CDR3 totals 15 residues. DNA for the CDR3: TGTGCCAGCAGTATCACAGGGGGACGGCGAGATACGCAGTATTTT. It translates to CASSITGGRRDTQYF.

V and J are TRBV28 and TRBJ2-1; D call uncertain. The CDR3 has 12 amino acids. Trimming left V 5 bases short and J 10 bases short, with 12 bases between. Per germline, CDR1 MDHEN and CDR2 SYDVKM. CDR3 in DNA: TGTGCCAGCAGTCTCGACATCTTCGAGCAGTTCTTC. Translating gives CASSLDIFEQFF.

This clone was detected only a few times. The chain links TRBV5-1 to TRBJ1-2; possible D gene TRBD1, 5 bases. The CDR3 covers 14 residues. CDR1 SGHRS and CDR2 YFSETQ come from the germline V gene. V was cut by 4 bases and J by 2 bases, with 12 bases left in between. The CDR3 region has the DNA TGCGCCAGCAGCCCCGGGGCAGAGAACTATGGCTACACCTTC. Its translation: CASSPGAENYGYTF.

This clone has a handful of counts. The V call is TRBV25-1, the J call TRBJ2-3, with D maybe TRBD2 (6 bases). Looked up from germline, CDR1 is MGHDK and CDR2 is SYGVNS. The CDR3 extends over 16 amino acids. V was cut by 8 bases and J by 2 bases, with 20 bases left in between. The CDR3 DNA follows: TGTGCCAGCGCCTGGGGAGGACCCTTGGCCACAGATACGCAGTATTTT. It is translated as CASAWGGPLATDTQYF.

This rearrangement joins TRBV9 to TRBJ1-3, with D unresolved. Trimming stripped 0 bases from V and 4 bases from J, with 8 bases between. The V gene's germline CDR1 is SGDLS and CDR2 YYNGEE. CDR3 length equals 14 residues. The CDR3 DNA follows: TGTGCCAGCAGCGTAGTTGGAGAAGGAAACACCATATATTTT. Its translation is CASSVVGEGNTIYF.

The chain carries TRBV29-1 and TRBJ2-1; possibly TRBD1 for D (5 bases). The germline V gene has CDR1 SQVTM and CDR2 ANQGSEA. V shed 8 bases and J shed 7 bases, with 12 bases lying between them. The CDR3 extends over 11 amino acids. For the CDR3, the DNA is TGCAGCTGGGGCAGGGAAAATGAGCAGTTCTTC. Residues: CSWGRENEQFF.

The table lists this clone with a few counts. The CDR3 region has the DNA TGTGCCAGCAGTCGACAGGGTTTCAGGTCGGATCAGCCCCAGCATTTT. It translates to CASSRQGFRSDQPQHF. This rearrangement joins TRBV6-6 to TRBJ1-5; 7 bases line up with TRBD1. V lost 5 bases to trimming and J lost 5 bases; unmatched junction nucleotides: 12. The CDR3 is 16 amino acids. Germline CDR1 reads MNHNY; CDR2 reads SVGAGI (reference sequence).

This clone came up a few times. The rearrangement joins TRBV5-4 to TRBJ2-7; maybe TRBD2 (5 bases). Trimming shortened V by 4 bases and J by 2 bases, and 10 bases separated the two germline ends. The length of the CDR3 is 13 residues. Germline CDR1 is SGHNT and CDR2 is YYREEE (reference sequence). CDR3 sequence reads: CASSADSTYEQYF. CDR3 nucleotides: TGTGCCAGCAGCGCGGACTCGACCTACGAGCAGTACTTC.

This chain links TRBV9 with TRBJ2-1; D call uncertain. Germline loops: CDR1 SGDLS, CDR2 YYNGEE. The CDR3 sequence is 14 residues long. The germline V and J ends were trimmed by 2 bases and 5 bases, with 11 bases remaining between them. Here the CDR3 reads CASSVGFSDNEQFF. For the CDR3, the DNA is TGTGCCAGCAGCGTGGGGTTTTCGGACAATGAGCAGTTCTTC.

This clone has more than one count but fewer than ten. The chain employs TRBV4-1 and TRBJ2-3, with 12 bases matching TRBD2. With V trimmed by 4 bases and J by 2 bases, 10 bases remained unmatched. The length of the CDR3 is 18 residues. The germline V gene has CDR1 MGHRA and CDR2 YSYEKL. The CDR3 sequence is CASSPPPTSGSPTDTQYF. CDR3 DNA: TGCGCCAGCAGCCCTCCTCCGACTAGCGGGAGCCCCACAGATACGCAGTATTTT.

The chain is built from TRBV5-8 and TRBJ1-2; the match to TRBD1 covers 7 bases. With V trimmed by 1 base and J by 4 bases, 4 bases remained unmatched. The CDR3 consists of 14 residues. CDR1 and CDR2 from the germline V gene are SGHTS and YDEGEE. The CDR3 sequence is CASSLTGDIYGYTF. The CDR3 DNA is TGTGCCAGCAGCTTGACAGGGGATATCTATGGCTACACCTTC.

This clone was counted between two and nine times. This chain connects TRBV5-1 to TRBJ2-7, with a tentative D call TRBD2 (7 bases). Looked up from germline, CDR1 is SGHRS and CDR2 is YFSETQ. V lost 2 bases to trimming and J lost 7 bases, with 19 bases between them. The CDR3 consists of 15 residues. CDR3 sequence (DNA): TGCGCCAGCAGCTTCACCGGGACACCAGCGGGGGAGCAGTACTTC. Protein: CASSFTGTPAGEQYF.

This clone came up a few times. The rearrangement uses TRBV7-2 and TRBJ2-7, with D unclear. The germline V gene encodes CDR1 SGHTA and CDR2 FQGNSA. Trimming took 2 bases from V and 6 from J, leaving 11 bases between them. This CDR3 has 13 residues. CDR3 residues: CASSLLRAPEQYF. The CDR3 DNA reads TGTGCCAGCAGCTTATTACGGGCTCCCGAGCAGTACTTC.

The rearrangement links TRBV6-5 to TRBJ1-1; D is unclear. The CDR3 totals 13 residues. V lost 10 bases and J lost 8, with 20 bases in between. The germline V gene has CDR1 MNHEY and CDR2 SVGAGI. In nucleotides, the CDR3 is TGTGCCACCCGAGATTCGGAGGTCCAAGAAGCTTTCTTT. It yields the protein CATRDSEVQEAFF.

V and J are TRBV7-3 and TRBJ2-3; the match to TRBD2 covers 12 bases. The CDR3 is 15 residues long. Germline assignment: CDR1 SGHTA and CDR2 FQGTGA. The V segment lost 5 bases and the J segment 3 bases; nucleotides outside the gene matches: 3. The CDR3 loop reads CASSPLAGGTDTQYF. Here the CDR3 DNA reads TGTGCCAGCAGCCCACTAGCGGGGGGAACAGATACGCAGTATTTT.